This T cell receptor beta chain was identified during a study of response to subunit inactivated influenza vaccine. The study's findings and limits: The authors proposed limited new T cell recruitment per seasonal influenza vaccination.

Each CDR3 protein gets one entry after TCRdb re-called the RT-PCR reads with MiXCR. The data show 650,000 to 800,000 distinct CDR3 sequences, about 15% seen once. This CDR3 is built from 17 residues. CDR1 and CDR2 from the germline V gene are SGHVS and FQNEAQ. The V gene lost 0 bases and the J gene lost 7 bases, with 19 bases spanning the gap. Worth noting for this clonotype: The antigen remains undetermined.

This receptor was identified in a man aged 45-65 years who received an inactivated influenza vaccine. The rearrangement joins TRBV7-8 to TRBJ2-1; D might be TRBD1 (5 bases). Source: PBMCs from blood, taken 14 to 15 days before vaccination. The CDR3 is CASSLALLQGFANEQFF. The CDR3 nucleotides are TGTGCCAGCAGCTTAGCGTTGCTTCAGGGATTCGCGAATGAGCAGTTCTTC.